This entry lists 18 T cell receptor beta chains sequenced from one sample in a study of cytomegalovirus exposure and HLA in healthy donors. The PCR ran on 60 Vbeta and 13 Jbeta primers. Repertoires were generated with immunoSEQ multiplex PCR, while TCRdb's copy carries only in-frame clones and drops some. The sample contains over 150,000 clones, around four fifths of which appear only once. The sample comprised PBMCs. The receptors derive from a woman aged 30 to 39 in good health and CMV-seropositive.

This clone was seen a single time. The J gene is TRBJ1-1, the V gene TRBV6-5; 7 nucleotides match TRBD1. CDR1 is MNHEY, CDR2 SVGAGI, per germline. The length of the CDR3 is 15 residues. J gave up 4 bases and V 6 bases, and 11 bases lay outside the gene matches. The CDR3: CASSRPPTGTTEAFF. In DNA, the CDR3 is TGTGCCAGCAGCAGACCACCGACAGGGACCACTGAAGCTTTCTTT.

V and J are TRBV6-5 and TRBJ1-2; 9 bases fit TRBD1. Losses at the gene ends were 7 bases for V and 6 bases for J; bases not matched to a gene: 3. Germline-derived CDR1 and CDR2 are MNHEY and SVGAGI. This CDR3 contains 12 residues. As DNA, the CDR3 is TGTGCCAGCACCCGACAGGGGGATGGCTACACCTTC. Protein sequence: CASTRQGDGYTF.

This chain links TRBV27 with TRBJ2-7, with D possibly matching TRBD2 (6 bases). V was pared by 6 bases and J by 2 bases, with 14 bases between. In germline, CDR1 is MNHEY, CDR2 SMNVEV (reference sequence). This CDR3 contains 14 residues. The CDR3 loop reads CASSPRPGAYEQYF. The CDR3 bases are TGTGCCAGCAGCCCTCGCCCGGGGGCCTACGAGCAGTACTTC.

This clone was counted only a few times. V and J are TRBV27 and TRBJ2-1; D is possibly TRBD1 (6 bases). Trimming removed 0 bases from V and 11 bases from J, with 14 bases in between. Germline CDR1 is MNHEY and CDR2 is SMNVEV (reference sequence). The CDR3 contains 14 residues. The CDR3 DNA reads as TGTGCCAGCAGTTTATCCTTGGGGGCACCCCAGCAGTTCTTC. It codes for CASSLSLGAPQQFF.

V and J are TRBV5-1 and TRBJ2-3, with D perhaps matching TRBD1 (6 bases). The CDR3 covers 17 residues. V lost 4 bases to trimming and J lost 6 bases, with 24 bases between them. Germline V gives CDR1 SGHRS, CDR2 YFSETQ. The CDR3, as DNA: TGCGCCAGCAGCCCTTTGGCAGGGGAGTACGGTACGGATACGCAGTATTTT. The encoded protein is CASSPLAGEYGTDTQYF.

This clone was counted between two and nine times. The V and J genes are TRBV29-1 and TRBJ2-5; maybe TRBD2 (7 bases). The CDR3 contains 19 residues. Germline V gene sequence: CDR1 SQVTM, CDR2 ANQGSEA. The V end lost 8 bases, the J end lost 5 bases, and 36 bases lay between the germline ends. The CDR3 nucleotides read TGCAGCTTTTGGAAGGGGGGAGGGCTCCGTCGATCACAGGAGGAGACCCAGTACTTC. The encoded protein is CSFWKGGGLRRSQEETQYF.

CDR3 sequence: CASSKAGRMDYEQYF. Here the CDR3 DNA reads TGTGCCAGCAGCAAAGCGGGGAGAATGGACTACGAGCAGTACTTC. The V gene is TRBV5-4, the J gene TRBJ2-7, with TRBD2 matching over 7 bases. Germline lookup yields CDR1 SGHNT and CDR2 YYREEE (reference sequence). The CDR3 extends over 15 amino acids. The V gene end was trimmed by 4 bases and the J gene end by 3 bases; junction bases not matched to a gene: 10. Using reference TRBV5-4 and TRBJ2-7 for the parts outside the CDR3, the full variable domain is ETGVTQSPTHLIKTRGQQVTLRCSSQSGHNTVSWYQQALGQGPQFIFQYYREEENGRGNFPPRFSGLQFPNYSSELNVNALELDDSALYLCASSKAGRMDYEQYFGPGTRLTVT.

This clone occurred a few times. The J gene is TRBJ1-1, the V gene TRBV25-1; the match to TRBD1 covers 7 bases. V was clipped by 5 bases and J by 0 bases; unmatched bases: 3. CDR1 is MGHDK, CDR2 SYGVNS, per germline. The CDR3 covers 14 residues. CDR3 sequence (DNA): TGTGCCAGCAGTCCGGGACAGATGAACACTGAAGCTTTCTTT. This gives the protein CASSPGQMNTEAFF.

The chain links TRBV28 to TRBJ2-6; 9 bases line up with TRBD1. From germline, CDR1 is MDHEN and CDR2 SYDVKM. With V trimmed by 2 bases and J by 7 bases, 9 bases remained unmatched. The CDR3 is made up of 17 amino acids. The CDR3 sequence: CASSLNTGGSLANVLTF. The CDR3 nucleotides read TGTGCCAGCAGTTTAAATACAGGGGGCTCACTTGCCAACGTCCTGACTTTC.

This chain links TRBV5-1 with TRBJ1-1; 8 bases are a match to TRBD1. The CDR3 has 15 amino acids. Germline CDR1 SGHRS, CDR2 YFSETQ. Trimming at V came to 2 bases and at J to 1 base, leaving 4 bases not matched to a gene. CDR3 sequence (DNA): TGCGCCAGCAGCTTAACCGACAGGGGGAACACTGAAGCTTTCTTT. This encodes CASSLTDRGNTEAFF.

This clone has a single count. This chain uses TRBV5-1 with TRBJ1-2; TRBD1 matches 8 bases. V dropped 4 bases and J dropped 8; count of bases not matched to a gene: 10. The germline V gene has CDR1 SGHRS and CDR2 YFSETQ. This CDR3 is 14 amino acids long. The CDR3 loop reads CASSAVQGEGGYTF. The CDR3 DNA is TGCGCCAGCAGCGCCGTACAGGGGGAAGGAGGCTACACCTTC. Together with reference TRBV5-1 and TRBJ1-2, the CDR3 gives the full variable domain: KAGVTQTPRYLIKTRGQQVTLSCSPISGHRSVSWYQQTPGQGLQFLFEYFSETQRNKGNFPGRFSGRQFSNSRSEMNVSTLELGDSALYLCASSAVQGEGGYTFGSGTRLTVV.

This clone was seen only a few times. The chain combines TRBV5-1 with TRBJ2-5; 9 bases fit TRBD1. Germline V gene data show CDR1 as SGHRS and CDR2 as YFSETQ. This CDR3 is 14 amino acids long. V lost 3 bases, J lost 5 bases, and 5 bases stayed unmatched. CDR3 in DNA: TGCGCCAGCAGCTCACAGGGGGCATTGGAGACCCAGTACTTC. It specifies CASSSQGALETQYF.

The rearrangement links TRBV7-3 to TRBJ2-3; 10 positions match TRBD2. Losses at the gene ends were 6 bases for V and 5 bases for J; bases not matched to a gene: 11. Germline V gene data show CDR1 as SGHTA and CDR2 as FQGTGA. The CDR3 contains 16 residues. The CDR3 spells CASSPRRGLAIDTQYF. In DNA form, the CDR3 reads TGTGCCAGCAGTCCACGGCGGGGACTAGCGATAGATACGCAGTATTTT.

Turning to this clone: This specimen includes other DNA sequences encoding the same CDR3. The CDR3 region has the DNA TGTGCCAGCAGTTTTGGCAGCTCCTACAATGAGCAGTTCTTC. Its protein product is CASSFGSSYNEQFF. The V gene is TRBV27, the J gene TRBJ2-1; D is unclear. CDR1 MNHEY and CDR2 SMNVEV come from the germline V gene (reference sequence). The length of the CDR3 is 14 residues. Trimming stripped 3 bases from V and 0 bases from J, with 6 bases between.

This clone has more than one count but fewer than ten. The chain employs TRBV11-2 and TRBJ2-7; 14 bases are a match to TRBD2. The germline CDR1 and CDR2 sequences are SGHAT and FQNNGV. This CDR3 has 15 amino acids. V lost 5 bases to trimming and J lost 5 bases; unmatched junction nucleotides: 5. This CDR3 is CASSAGLAGVHEQYF. CDR3 nucleotide sequence: TGTGCCAGCAGCGCGGGACTAGCGGGAGTCCACGAGCAGTACTTC.

V and J are TRBV5-1 and TRBJ2-7; a weak D match, TRBD1 (6 bases). CDR1 and CDR2 (germline): SGHRS, YFSETQ. Trimming took 0 bases from V and 6 from J, leaving 13 bases between them. There are 14 residues in the CDR3. CDR3 amino acids: CASSLVGQLPEQYF. For the CDR3, the DNA is TGCGCCAGCAGCTTGGTAGGACAGCTCCCCGAGCAGTACTTC.

This chain joins TRBV27 and TRBJ2-7; a possible D gene is TRBD2 (5 bases). The CDR3 has 16 amino acids. V was cut by 6 bases and J by 2 bases, with 20 bases left in between. Germline CDR1 is MNHEY and CDR2 is SMNVEV (reference sequence). The CDR3 sequence is CASSFSGLAATYEQYF. CDR3 DNA: TGTGCCAGCAGCTTCTCTGGGCTAGCTGCGACCTACGAGCAGTACTTC.

This clone occurred a few times. This chain links TRBV6-1 with TRBJ2-5; a possible D gene is TRBD2 (5 bases). CDR1 and CDR2 (germline): MNHNS, SASEGT. The length of the CDR3 is 13 residues. The germline V and J ends were trimmed by 7 bases and 3 bases, with 12 bases remaining between them. The CDR3 DNA sequence: TGTGCCAGCATCTCTAGAGCGGAAGAGACCCAGTACTTC. It translates to CASISRAEETQYF.